This TCR beta chain was documented in a study of T cell repertoires in cytomegalovirus infection. Overall study: A matching HLA type, together with CMV infection, was signaled by public TCR beta signatures. Whole-study findings and limits: CMV-specific TCR beta clonotypes restricted by HLA-C dominated the ex vivo response. Carriers of CMV and the relevant HLA type were discriminated by public TCR beta frequency.

In this sample, this clonotype turned up many times. Its antigen is undetermined. TCRdb passed the reads through MiXCR, listing each CDR3 protein once. The repertoire holds about 490,000 distinct CDR3 sequences, with 11% as singletons. The source of this sequence is a human donor in good health (CMV status not recorded). Some clones in this sample may be carry-over from other donors' samples. Sequencing was performed on PBMCs.

CDR3 amino acids: CASSFSGVDTEAFF. CDR3 in DNA: TGTGCCAGCAGCTTTTCAGGGGTGGACACTGAAGCTTTCTTT. V usage is TRBV11-3 and J usage is TRBJ1-1; D perhaps matches TRBD1 (6 bases). V lost 3 bases to trimming and J lost 3 bases, with 11 bases between them. The CDR3 sequence is 14 residues long. Germline V gives CDR1 SGHNT, CDR2 YENEEA.